This T cell receptor (beta chain) came from a study of T cell responses to AZD1222 COVID-19 vaccine. Study conclusions and caveats: Baseline testing showed seropositivity in only five or six AZD1222 recipients. Scientists sampled the repertoires only once the peak T cell response had passed. Clonal diversity was possibly underestimated, and white British individuals and females predominated among donors.

Sequenced by immunoSEQ multiplex PCR; TCRdb stores in-frame clones only, minus some. The table lists about 96,000 clones, roughly 90% of them singletons. Turning to this clone: The antigen is undetermined.

Germline CDR1 reads MNHEY; CDR2 reads SVGAGI. The V segment lost 8 bases and the J segment 10 bases; nucleotides outside the gene matches: 15. The CDR3 runs to 14 residues. The input for sequencing was peripheral blood, taken on day 0 of AZD1222 vaccination. The TCR originated in an adult in good health. V usage is TRBV6-5 and J usage is TRBJ1-1, with 8 positions matching TRBD1. The CDR3 region has the DNA TGTGCCAGCTCCCGGGGACAGGACTTAGTAAGAGCTTTCTTT. Translating gives CASSRGQDLVRAFF.